This TCR beta chain stems from a study of cytomegalovirus exposure and HLA in healthy donors. Study-level results: Analysis performed later showed TCR beta chains linked to HLA being more clonally expanded than equally common others. A later analysis linked a missense variant in DCLRE1C to the trimming of TCR beta V and J genes. Productive status was seen about 87% or about 30% of the time for most TCR beta V segments in an earlier analysis.

Worth noting for this clone: Its antigen is unidentified.

V shed 6 bases, J shed 4 bases, and the junction held 9 bases outside the gene matches. Per germline, CDR1 MNHEY and CDR2 SMNVEV (reference sequence). The CDR3 extends over 17 amino acids. The primer mix had 60 Vbeta and 13 Jbeta primers. The repertoire was sequenced with immunoSEQ multiplex PCR; TCRdb's copy has only in-frame clones and lacks some. The sample data list about 200,000 clones. Everyone who donated was a healthy bone marrow donor. The sequenced material came from PBMCs. The source is a girl aged 2 to 9 in good health and CMV-seropositive. This rearrangement joins TRBV27 to TRBJ2-2; 12 bases line up with TRBD2. The CDR3 DNA reads TGTGCCAGCAGCTTGAGTACTAGCGGGAGGATCACCGGGGAGCTGTTTTTT. Protein: CASSLSTSGRITGELFF.